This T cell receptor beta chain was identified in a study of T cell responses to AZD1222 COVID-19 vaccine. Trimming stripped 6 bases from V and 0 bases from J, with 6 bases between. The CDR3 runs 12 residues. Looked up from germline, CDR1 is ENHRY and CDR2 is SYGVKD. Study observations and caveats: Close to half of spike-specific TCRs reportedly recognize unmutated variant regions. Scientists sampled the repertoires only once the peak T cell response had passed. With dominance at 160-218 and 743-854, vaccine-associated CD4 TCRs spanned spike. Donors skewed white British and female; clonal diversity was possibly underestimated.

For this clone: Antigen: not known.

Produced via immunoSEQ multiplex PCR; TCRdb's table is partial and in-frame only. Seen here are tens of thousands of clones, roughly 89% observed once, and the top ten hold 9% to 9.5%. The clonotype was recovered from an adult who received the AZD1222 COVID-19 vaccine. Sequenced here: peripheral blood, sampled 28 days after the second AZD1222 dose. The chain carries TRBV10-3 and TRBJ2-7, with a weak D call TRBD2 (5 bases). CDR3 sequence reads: CAIRGDSYEQYF. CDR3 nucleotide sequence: TGTGCCATCAGGGGAGACTCCTACGAGCAGTACTTC.